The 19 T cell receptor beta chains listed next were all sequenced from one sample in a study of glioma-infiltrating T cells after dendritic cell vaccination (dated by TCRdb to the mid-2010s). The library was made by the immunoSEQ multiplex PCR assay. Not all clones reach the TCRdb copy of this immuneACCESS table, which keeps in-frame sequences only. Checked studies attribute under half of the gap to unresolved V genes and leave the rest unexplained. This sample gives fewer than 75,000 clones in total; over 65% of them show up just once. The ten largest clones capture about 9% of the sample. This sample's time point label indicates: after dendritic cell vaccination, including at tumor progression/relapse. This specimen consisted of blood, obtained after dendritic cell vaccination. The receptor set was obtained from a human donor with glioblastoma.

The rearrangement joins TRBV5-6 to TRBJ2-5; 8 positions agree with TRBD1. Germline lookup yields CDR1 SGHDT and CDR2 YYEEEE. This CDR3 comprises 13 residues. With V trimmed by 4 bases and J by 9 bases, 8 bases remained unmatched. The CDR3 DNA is TGTGCCAGCAGCCCGACAGGGGCTGGGGCCCAGTACTTC. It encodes CASSPTGAGAQYF.

CDR3 residues: CASSPITIAGGTGELFF. As DNA, the CDR3 is TGTGCCAGCAGCCCGATTACAATAGCGGGGGGGACCGGGGAGCTGTTTTTT. The V call is TRBV27, the J call TRBJ2-2; TRBD2 aligns across 11 bases. Germline values: CDR1 MNHEY, CDR2 SMNVEV (reference sequence). The CDR3 runs to 17 residues. With V trimmed by 6 bases and J by 5 bases, 11 bases remained unmatched.

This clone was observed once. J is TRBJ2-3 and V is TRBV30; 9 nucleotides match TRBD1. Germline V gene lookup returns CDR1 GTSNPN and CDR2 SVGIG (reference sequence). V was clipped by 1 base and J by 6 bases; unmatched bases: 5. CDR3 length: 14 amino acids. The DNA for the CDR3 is TGTGCCTGGAGTGCAACAGGGGGCAGGGATACGCAGTATTTT. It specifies CAWSATGGRDTQYF. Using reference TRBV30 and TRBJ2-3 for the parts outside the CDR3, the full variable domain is SQTIHQWPATLVQPVGSPLSLECTVEGTSNPNLYWYRQAAGRGLQLLFYSVGIGQISSEVPQNLSASRPQDRQFILSSKKLLLSDSGFYLCAWSATGGRDTQYFGPGTRLTVL.

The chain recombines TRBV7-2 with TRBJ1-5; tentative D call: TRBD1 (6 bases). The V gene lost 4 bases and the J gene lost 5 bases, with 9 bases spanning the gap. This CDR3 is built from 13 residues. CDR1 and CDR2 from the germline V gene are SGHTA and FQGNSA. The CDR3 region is CASSSDSYQPQHF. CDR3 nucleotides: TGTGCCAGCAGCTCGGACAGCTATCAGCCCCAGCATTTT.

The CDR3 reads CASSSQGNTQYF. Here the CDR3 DNA reads TGTGCCAGCAGCTCACAGGGAAATACGCAGTATTTT. This rearrangement joins TRBV11-2 to TRBJ2-3, with D possibly TRBD1 on 6 matching bases. V was clipped by 4 bases and J by 7 bases, with 9 bases between them. CDR3 size: 12 residues. Germline V CDR1 and CDR2: SGHAT, FQNNGV.

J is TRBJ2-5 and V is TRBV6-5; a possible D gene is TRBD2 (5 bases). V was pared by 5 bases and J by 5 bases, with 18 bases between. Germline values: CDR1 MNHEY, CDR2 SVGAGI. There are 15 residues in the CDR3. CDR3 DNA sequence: TGTGCCAGCAGTCTTGTTCCCACCCGGAGGGAGACCCAGTACTTC. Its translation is CASSLVPTRRETQYF.

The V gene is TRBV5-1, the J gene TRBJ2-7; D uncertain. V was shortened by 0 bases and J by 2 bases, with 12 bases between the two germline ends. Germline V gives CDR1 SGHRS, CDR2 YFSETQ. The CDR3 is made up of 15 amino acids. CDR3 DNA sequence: TGCGCCAGCAGCTTGGAACCGTTCTCGGCCTACGAGCAGTACTTC. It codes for CASSLEPFSAYEQYF.

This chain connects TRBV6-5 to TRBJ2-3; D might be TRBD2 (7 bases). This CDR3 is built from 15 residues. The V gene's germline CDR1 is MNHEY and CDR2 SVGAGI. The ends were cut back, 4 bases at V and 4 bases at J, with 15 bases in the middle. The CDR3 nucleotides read TGTGCCAGCAGTTCGGGGGGCAGGGGATCAGATACGCAGTATTTT. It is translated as CASSSGGRGSDTQYF.

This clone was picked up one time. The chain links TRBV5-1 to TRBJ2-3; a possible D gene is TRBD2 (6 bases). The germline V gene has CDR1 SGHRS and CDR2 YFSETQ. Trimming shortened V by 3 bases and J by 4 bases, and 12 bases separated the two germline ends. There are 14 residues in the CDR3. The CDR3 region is CASSWGPGADTQYF. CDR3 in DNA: TGCGCCAGCAGCTGGGGACCGGGGGCAGATACGCAGTATTTT.

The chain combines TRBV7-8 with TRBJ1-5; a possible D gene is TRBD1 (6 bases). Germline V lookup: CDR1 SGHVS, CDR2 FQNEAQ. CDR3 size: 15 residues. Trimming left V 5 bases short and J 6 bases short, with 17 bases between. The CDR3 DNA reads TGTGCCAGCAGCCTGCGGGCAGGGGTGGGTCAGCCCCAGCATTTT. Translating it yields CASSLRAGVGQPQHF.

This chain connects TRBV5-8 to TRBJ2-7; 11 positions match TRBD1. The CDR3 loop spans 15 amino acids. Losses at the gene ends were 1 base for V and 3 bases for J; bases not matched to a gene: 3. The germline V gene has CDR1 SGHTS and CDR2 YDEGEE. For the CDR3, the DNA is TGTGCCAGCAGCTTGTACGGGACAGGGGGCTACGAGCAGTACTTC. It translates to CASSLYGTGGYEQYF.

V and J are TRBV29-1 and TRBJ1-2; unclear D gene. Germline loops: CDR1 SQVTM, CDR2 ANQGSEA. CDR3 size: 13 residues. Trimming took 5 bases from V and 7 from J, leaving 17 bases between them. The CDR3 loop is CSVILGGFRGYTF. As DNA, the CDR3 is TGCAGCGTTATCCTCGGAGGGTTTCGTGGCTACACCTTC.

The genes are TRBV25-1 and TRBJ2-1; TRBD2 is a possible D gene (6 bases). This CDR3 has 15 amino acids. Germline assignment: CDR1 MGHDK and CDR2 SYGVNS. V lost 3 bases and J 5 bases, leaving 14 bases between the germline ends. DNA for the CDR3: TGTGCCAGCAGTGAGTCCTGGGACTTTAACAATGAGCAGTTCTTC. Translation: CASSESWDFNNEQFF.

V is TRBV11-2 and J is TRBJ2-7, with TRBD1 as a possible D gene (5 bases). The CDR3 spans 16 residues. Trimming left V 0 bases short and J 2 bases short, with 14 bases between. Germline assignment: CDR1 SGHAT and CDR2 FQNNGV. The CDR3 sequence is CASSLDMGRATYEQYF. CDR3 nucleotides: TGTGCCAGCAGCTTAGATATGGGCAGGGCAACCTACGAGCAGTACTTC.

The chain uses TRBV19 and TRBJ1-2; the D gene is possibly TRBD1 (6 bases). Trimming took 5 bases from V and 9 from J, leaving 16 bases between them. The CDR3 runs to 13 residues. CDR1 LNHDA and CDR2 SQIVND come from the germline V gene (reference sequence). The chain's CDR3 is CASSFRNRASYTF. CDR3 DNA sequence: TGTGCCAGTAGTTTCCGGAACAGGGCGAGCTACACCTTC. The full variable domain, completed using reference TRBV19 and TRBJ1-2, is DGGITQSPKYLFRKEGQNVTLSCEQNLNHDAMYWYRQDPGQGLRLIYYSQIVNDFQKGDIAEGYSVSREKKESFPLTVTSAQKNPTAFYLCASSFRNRASYTFGSGTRLTVV.

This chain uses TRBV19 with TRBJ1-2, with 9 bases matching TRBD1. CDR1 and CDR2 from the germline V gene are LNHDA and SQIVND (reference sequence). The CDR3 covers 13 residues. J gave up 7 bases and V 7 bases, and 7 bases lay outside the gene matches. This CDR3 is CASTLQGARGYTF. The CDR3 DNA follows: TGTGCCAGTACCTTACAGGGGGCGCGTGGCTACACCTTC.

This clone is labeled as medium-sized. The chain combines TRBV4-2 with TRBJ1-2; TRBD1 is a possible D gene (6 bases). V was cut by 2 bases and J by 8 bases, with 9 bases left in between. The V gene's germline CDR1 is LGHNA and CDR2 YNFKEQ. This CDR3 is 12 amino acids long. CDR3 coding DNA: TGTGCCAGCAGCCAAAACAGGGACGGCTACACCTTC. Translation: CASSQNRDGYTF.

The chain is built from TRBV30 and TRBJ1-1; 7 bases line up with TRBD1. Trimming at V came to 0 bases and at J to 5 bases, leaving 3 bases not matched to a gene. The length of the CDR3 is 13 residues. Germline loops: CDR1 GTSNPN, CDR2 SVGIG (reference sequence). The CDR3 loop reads CAWSVYRGTEAFF. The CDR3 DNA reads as TGTGCCTGGAGTGTGTACAGGGGAACTGAAGCTTTCTTT.

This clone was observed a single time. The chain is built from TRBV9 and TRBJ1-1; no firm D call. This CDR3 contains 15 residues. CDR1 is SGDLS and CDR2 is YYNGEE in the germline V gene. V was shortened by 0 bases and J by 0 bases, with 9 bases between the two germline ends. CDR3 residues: CASSVGGGMNTEAFF. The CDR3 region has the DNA TGTGCCAGCAGCGTAGGTGGCGGAATGAACACTGAAGCTTTCTTT. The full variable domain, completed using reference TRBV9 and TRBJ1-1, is DSGVTQTPKHLITATGQRVTLRCSPRSGDLSVYWYQQSLDQGLQFLIQYYNGEERAKGNILERFSAQQFPDLHSELNLSSLELGDSALYFCASSVGGGMNTEAFFGQGTRLTVV.